Below, 16 T cell receptor beta chains from the same sample are listed, as sequenced in a study of radiotherapy plus CTLA-4 blockade in lung cancer. Here immunoSEQ multiplex PCR was the method, and the copy in TCRdb shows in-frame clones only, minus some. The table lists tens of thousands of clones, 50% to 70% of them singletons, with 15% to 20% in the top ten. Sequenced here: peripheral blood, sampled from a patient treated with radiotherapy plus ipilimumab. These receptors originate from a human donor with non-small cell lung cancer who had a partial response to radiotherapy plus ipilimumab.

This clone was detected only a few times. The rearrangement links TRBV7-9 to TRBJ1-1; D perhaps matches TRBD1 (6 bases). Trimming stripped 6 bases from V and 8 bases from J, with 16 bases between. Germline assignment: CDR1 SEHNR and CDR2 FQNEAQ (reference sequence). The CDR3 runs to 13 residues. DNA of the CDR3: TGTGCCAGCAGTCCCCCCTGGACAGACGAAGCTTTCTTT. Amino acid sequence: CASSPPWTDEAFF.

The chain combines TRBV6-6 with TRBJ2-1; TRBD2 matches 7 bases. The V and J ends lost 3 bases and 8 bases, in that order; junction bases with no gene match: 7. This CDR3 region has 14 residues. The germline V gene encodes CDR1 MNHNY and CDR2 SVGAGI (reference sequence). The CDR3 sequence is CASSYAGDFYEQFF. CDR3 nucleotide sequence: TGTGCCAGCAGTTATGCGGGAGACTTCTATGAGCAGTTCTTC.

V usage is TRBV30 and J usage is TRBJ2-7; D remains unclear. The CDR3 contains 12 residues. The V end was cut by 3 bases, the J end by 0 bases, with 6 bases between. Germline V CDR1 and CDR2: GTSNPN, SVGIG (reference sequence). DNA for the CDR3: TGTGCCTGGAGCGAGGACTCCTACGAGCAGTACTTC. Residues: CAWSEDSYEQYF.

The DNA for the CDR3 is TGCGCCAGCAGCGGCGGGACAGGGGATGGCTACACCTTC. Translating gives CASSGGTGDGYTF. The chain couples TRBV5-1 to TRBJ1-2; TRBD1 matches 10 bases. V dropped 4 bases and J dropped 6; count of bases not matched to a gene: 3. Germline-derived CDR1 and CDR2 are SGHRS and YFSETQ. This CDR3 has 13 residues.

J is TRBJ1-5 and V is TRBV7-9; D is uncertain. This CDR3 is built from 14 residues. The germline V gene has CDR1 SEHNR and CDR2 FQNEAQ (reference sequence). V lost 3 bases and J 2 bases, leaving 8 bases between the germline ends. The CDR3 sequence is CASSLQRGNQPQHF. Written as DNA, the CDR3 is TGTGCCAGCAGCTTGCAGAGGGGCAATCAGCCCCAGCATTTT.

V usage is TRBV5-6 and J usage is TRBJ2-7, with 10 bases that match TRBD2. This CDR3 spans 15 amino acids. Trimming at V came to 4 bases and at J to 0 bases, leaving 4 bases not matched to a gene. The germline gives CDR1 SGHDT, CDR2 YYEEEE. CDR3 loop: CASSLGLAASYEQYF. CDR3 DNA: TGTGCCAGCAGCCTCGGACTAGCGGCCTCCTACGAGCAGTACTTC.

The CDR3 is CASSENRGSDTQYF. In DNA, the CDR3 is TGCGCCAGCAGTGAAAACAGGGGATCAGATACGCAGTATTTT. This chain joins TRBV10-1 and TRBJ2-3; 7 nucleotides line up with TRBD1. CDR3 length: 14 residues. CDR1 WNHNN and CDR2 SYGVQD come from the germline V gene (reference sequence). The V gene end was trimmed by 3 bases and the J gene end by 4 bases; junction bases not matched to a gene: 4.

This chain uses TRBV9 with TRBJ1-4; TRBD1 matches at 8 bases. Per germline, CDR1 SGDLS and CDR2 YYNGEE. Germline trimming cut 6 bases from V and 6 bases from J; bases unmatched to any gene: 4. The CDR3 runs 13 residues. DNA for the CDR3: TGTGCCAGCACCGGACAGGGCGATGAAAAACTGTTTTTT. Amino acids: CASTGQGDEKLFF. Variable domain in full (rest from reference TRBV9 and TRBJ1-4): DSGVTQTPKHLITATGQRVTLRCSPRSGDLSVYWYQQSLDQGLQFLIQYYNGEERAKGNILERFSAQQFPDLHSELNLSSLELGDSALYFCASTGQGDEKLFFGSGTQLSVL.

This clone was counted once. The chain links TRBV5-4 to TRBJ2-7, with TRBD2 matching 10 bases. The CDR3 consists of 14 residues. Germline CDR1 and CDR2: SGHNT and YYREEE (reference sequence). The J segment lost 5 bases and the V segment lost 4 bases, leaving 6 bases of the junction unmatched. CDR3 in amino acids: CASSPSGGAHEQYF. CDR3 bases: TGTGCCAGCAGCCCGAGCGGGGGGGCCCACGAGCAGTACTTC.

This rearrangement joins TRBV7-2 to TRBJ2-5; 13 bases are shared with TRBD2. This CDR3 comprises 17 residues. Trimming removed 3 bases from V and 2 bases from J; junction bases left unmatched: 6. The germline gives CDR1 SGHTA, CDR2 FQGNSA. CDR3 residues: CASSFGLAGEEQETQYF. CDR3 coding DNA: TGTGCCAGCAGCTTTGGACTAGCGGGGGAGGAGCAAGAGACCCAGTACTTC.

The V and J genes are TRBV2 and TRBJ2-1; 7 nucleotides line up with TRBD2. With V trimmed by 6 bases and J by 7 bases, 6 bases remained unmatched. Germline-derived CDR1 and CDR2 are SNHLY and FYNNEI. This CDR3 region has 13 residues. This chain's CDR3 is CASSREVENEQFF. CDR3 DNA sequence: TGTGCCAGCAGCCGGGAGGTCGAGAATGAGCAGTTCTTC.

Comment on this clone: The junction and the germline gene differ at one end; a read error may be behind it. The chain recombines TRBV7-7 with TRBJ2-3; 8 bases align to TRBD2. There are 14 residues in the CDR3. Germline CDR1 reads SSHAT; CDR2 reads FNYEAQ (reference sequence). The CDR3 sequence: CASSVRGGTDTQYF. CDR3 in DNA: TGTGCTAGCAGCGTCCGGGGGGGGACAGATACGCAGTATTTT. The variable domain in full, with the rest retrieved from reference TRBV7-7 and TRBJ2-3, is GAGVSQSPRYKVTKRGQDVTLRCDPISSHATLYWYQQALGQGPEFLTYFNYEAQPDKSGLPSDRFSAERPEGSISTLTIQRTEQRDSAMYRCASSVRGGTDTQYFGPGTRLTVL.

This clone has a handful of counts. V and J are TRBV15 and TRBJ2-3; D possibly corresponds to TRBD1 (6 bases). The CDR3 runs to 16 residues. Trimming pared 5 bases from V and 4 bases from J, leaving 19 bases between. Germline CDR1 is LNHNV and CDR2 is YYDKDF (reference sequence). CDR3 sequence: CATSQVRGRRPDTQYF. DNA for the CDR3: TGTGCCACCAGCCAGGTCAGGGGCCGACGCCCAGATACGCAGTATTTT.

V is TRBV5-1 and J is TRBJ2-7, with 9 bases aligning to TRBD1. The CDR3 totals 13 residues. From germline, CDR1 is SGHRS and CDR2 YFSETQ. V was clipped by 4 bases and J by 7 bases; unmatched bases: 6. CDR3: CASSLQTGGEQYF. CDR3 sequence (DNA): TGCGCCAGCAGCCTACAGACAGGGGGGGAGCAGTACTTC.

This rearrangement joins TRBV5-1 to TRBJ2-3, with 8 positions matching TRBD2. Trimming at V came to 4 bases and at J to 5 bases, leaving 12 bases not matched to a gene. Germline values: CDR1 SGHRS, CDR2 YFSETQ. The CDR3 spans 16 residues. CDR3 loop: CASSLSTSARGDTQYF. In DNA form, the CDR3 reads TGCGCCAGCAGCCTTTCGACTAGCGCCCGTGGAGATACGCAGTATTTT.

This chain uses TRBV5-6 with TRBJ1-1; a possible D gene is TRBD1 (6 bases). The CDR3 consists of 14 residues. Germline CDR1 SGHDT, CDR2 YYEEEE. V was shortened by 2 bases and J by 5 bases, with 13 bases between the two germline ends. The CDR3 nucleotides read TGTGCCAGCAGCTTCGGCAGGGGATCGACTGAAGCTTTCTTT. As protein: CASSFGRGSTEAFF.